Listed below are T cell receptor beta chains from one sample, sequenced in a study of T-cell memory formation after mild COVID-19. TCRdb used MiXCR to reprocess the 5' RACE reads, holding one entry per CDR3 protein. Of 250,000 to 300,000 distinct CDR3 sequences in the sample, 15% to 20% were seen once. The sequenced sample was PBMCs or a T cell subset sorted from them (not recorded which). The source is a man younger than 35 who had mild COVID-19 (a few samples of this study predate the infection). Cell type and time point are not known. Both conserved end residues are part of each CDR3. The D gene is left open where the match is weak. Clone size appears in some rows only: once, few, many, or a class for an expanded clone.

clone_size	j_call	v_call	d_call	cdr3_aa	cdr3_nt
-	TRBJ2-3	TRBV5-1	TRBD2	CASNLAGYGTDTQYF	TGCGCCAGCAACCTAGCGGGGTACGGCACAGATACGCAGTATTTT
many	TRBJ2-3	TRBV5-1	-	CASSIREQTHFTDTQYF	TGCGCCAGCAGCATCCGGGAACAGACCCACTTCACAGATACGCAGTATTTT
few	TRBJ2-2	TRBV7-6	-	CASSFLGHHTGELFF	TGTGCCAGCAGCTTTTTGGGACATCACACCGGGGAGCTGTTTTTT
-	TRBJ2-3	TRBV6-2/TRBV6-3	TRBD2	CASSSPGLVADTQYF	TGTGCCAGCAGTTCCCCGGGACTAGTGGCAGATACGCAGTATTTT
-	TRBJ2-2	TRBV4-3	TRBD1	CASSQAQGLGELFF	TGCGCCAGCAGCCAAGCACAGGGGCTCGGGGAGCTGTTTTTT
few	TRBJ2-5	TRBV5-6	-	CASSFWAQETQYF	TGTGCCAGCAGCTTTTGGGCTCAAGAGACCCAGTACTTC
few	TRBJ1-3	TRBV5-5	-	CASSSGPSGNTIYF	TGTGCCAGCAGCTCAGGACCTTCGGGAAACACCATATATTTT
-	TRBJ2-1	TRBV19	-	CASSIVAGTYTEQFF	TGTGCCAGTAGTATAGTGGCGGGGACATACACTGAGCAGTTCTTC
many	TRBJ2-3	TRBV5-1	-	CASSLGQSTDTQYF	TGTGCCAGCAGCTTAGGACAGAGCACAGATACGCAGTATTTT
few	TRBJ2-2	TRBV6-2/TRBV6-3	-	CASRPGGQDTGELFF	TGTGCCAGCAGGCCGGGGGGCCAGGACACCGGGGAGCTGTTTTTT
-	TRBJ2-2	TRBV28	-	CASSPFRPSGDTGELFF	TGTGCCAGCAGTCCCTTTAGGCCTTCTGGGGACACCGGGGAGCTGTTTTTT
many	TRBJ2-1	TRBV5-1	-	CASSLGGAHNEQFF	TGCGCCAGCAGCTTGGGAGGGGCCCACAATGAGCAGTTCTTC
few	TRBJ1-2	TRBV6-5	-	CASRAQGYYGYTF	TGTGCCAGCAGGGCACAGGGTTACTATGGCTACACCTTC
few	TRBJ1-6	TRBV7-9	-	CASSSEQGSPLHF	TGTGCCAGCAGCTCCGAACAGGGCTCACCCCTCCACTTT
few	TRBJ2-1	TRBV4-3	TRBD1	CASSSGTGGYEQFF	TGCGCCAGCAGTTCGGGTACAGGGGGCTATGAGCAGTTCTTC
-	TRBJ1-2	TRBV9	-	CASSVAETGFYGYTF	TGTGCCAGCAGCGTAGCCGAGACGGGATTCTATGGCTACACCTTC
few	TRBJ2-4	TRBV25-1	-	CASRRAAKVYF	TGTGCCAGCAGAAGGGCCGCAAAAGTCTACTTC
few	TRBJ1-1	TRBV9	-	CFLNRIRVPLNTEAFF	TGTTTCCTCAACCGGATTCGAGTGCCTTTGAACACTGAAGCTTTCTTT
few	TRBJ2-5	TRBV9	-	CASSVGGSYQETQYF	TGTGCCAGCAGCGTAGGGGGGTCGTACCAAGAGACCCAGTACTTC
-	TRBJ2-1	TRBV7-2	-	CASSLDFLNEQFF	TGTGCCAGCAGCCTTGACTTCCTCAATGAGCAGTTCTTC
-	TRBJ2-5	TRBV5-6	-	CASTIWARAKETQYF	TGTGCCAGCACGATCTGGGCCAGGGCCAAAGAGACCCAGTACTTC
many	TRBJ2-1	TRBV7-9	-	CASSLVDGGTYNEQFF	TGTGCCAGCAGCTTAGTAGATGGGGGGACCTACAATGAGCAGTTCTTC
-	TRBJ2-1	TRBV29-1	-	CSSTGAPRGNSYNEQFF	TGCAGTTCCACGGGAGCCCCCCGTGGGAACTCCTACAATGAGCAGTTCTTC
few	TRBJ2-5	TRBV7-9	-	CASSRTYETQYF	TGTGCCAGCAGCCGGACGTATGAGACCCAGTACTTC
many	TRBJ2-3	TRBV7-3	-	CASSLGDDTDTQYF	TGTGCCAGCAGCTTAGGGGACGACACAGATACGCAGTATTTT
few	TRBJ2-3	TRBV4-3	-	CASSQVPSAQYF	TGCGCCAGCAGCCAAGTTCCATCTGCGCAGTATTTT
few	TRBJ1-6	TRBV4-1	-	CASSPHRHSYNSPLHF	TGCGCCAGCAGCCCCCATCGACACAGCTATAATTCACCCCTCCACTTT
many	TRBJ2-5	TRBV15	-	CATSRDPVGETQYF	TGTGCCACCAGCAGAGATCCGGTGGGTGAGACCCAGTACTTC
few	TRBJ1-5	TRBV4-1	-	CASSQRQDNQPQHF	TGCGCCAGCAGCCAACGACAGGACAATCAGCCCCAGCATTTT
-	TRBJ2-5	TRBV28	TRBD2	CASTRGTSGQETQYF	TGTGCCAGCACCCGAGGCACTAGCGGCCAAGAGACCCAGTACTTC
many	TRBJ2-5	TRBV6-6	-	CASSPDGGQETQYF	TGTGCCAGCAGTCCCGACGGGGGCCAAGAGACCCAGTACTTC